A selection of T cell receptor beta chains follows, all from one sample in a study of blood T cell repertoires in COVID-19. The table came from immunoSEQ multiplex PCR; TCRdb's copy has only in-frame clones and leaves some out. Among around 46,000 clones, approximately 87% were seen once, and the ten largest hold 2.1%. The material sequenced was peripheral blood. These receptors were collected from a woman of 80 years or more with COVID-19, enrolled during active disease. Both conserved end residues are part of each CDR3. Each record gives: CDR3 length, V gene, CDR3 protein.

15	TRBV18	CASSPVGETYNEQFF
17	TRBV27	CARRCDRTSGRAYEQYF
14	TRBV3-1/TRBV3-2	CASSPPWRTGELFF
18	TRBV9	CASSVLPRAASSGNTIYF
15	TRBV6-5	CASSYSRVRTDTQYF
16	TRBV7-9	CASSVDRRSATDTQYF
12	TRBV2	CASISTNYGYTF
15	TRBV7-2	CASRRTGTSDLEQFF
13	TRBV12-3/TRBV12-4	CASRQGQGNKAFF
15	TRBV15	CATSRDLTGAGGYTF
14	TRBV15	CATSRDRGHEKLFF
12	TRBV29-1	CSVLQGVYGYTF
13	TRBV2	CASSGGGRGKLFF
12	TRBV19	CASSINREGYTF
15	TRBV6-4	CASSAASGSPNEQFF
15	TRBV10-3	CAIAEEGLSNQPQHF
14	TRBV6-4	CASSDSTLGTEAFF
15	TRBV6-4	CASSDSGAGYTEAFF
16	TRBV18	CASSPTSTGGGQPQHF
14	TRBV6-6	CASSYEGRYNEQFF
17	TRBV9	CASSVAISGGASDTQYF
14	TRBV5-1	CASSSSSGSNEQYF
15	TRBV7-9	CASSSGGLSTDTQYF
14	TRBV5-1	CASSLRGGSREQFF
16	TRBV2	CASTGTGGFRYSPLHF
15	TRBV6-5	CASRPGQSNTGELFF
18	TRBV30	CAWSVRGGVVGILSGYTF
14	TRBV7-9	CASRRGTGDYEQYF
17	TRBV7-2	CASSLADRDRANYGYTF
15	TRBV20-1	CSASSPGSGANVLTF
14	TRBV7-9	CASTSEGVRETQYF
15	TRBV2	CASSVQGLNTGELFF
15	TRBV5-4	CASSLGRSGANVLTF
12	TRBV5-1	CASSLAFYGYTF